A single sample is the source of the 21 T cell receptor beta chains below, sequenced in a study of read filtering for tumor transcriptome and immune sequencing. From roughly 400 ng of RNA, a library with molecular barcoded alpha/delta and beta/gamma adaptors was made. Each CDR3 protein is one row after TCRdb ran MiXCR on the reads. The sample has more than 100,000 distinct CDR3 sequences, approximately 13% seen once. Sequencing used a population of CD138-negative cells sorted from bone marrow. These receptors originate from a donor at least 40 years old with multiple myeloma.

In this sample, this clonotype turned up many times. The rearrangement links TRBV10-3 to TRBJ1-5; D is undetermined. V was trimmed by 11 bases and J by 4 bases, leaving 15 bases between them. Germline loops: CDR1 ENHRY, CDR2 SYGVKD. The CDR3 sequence is 13 residues long. Here the CDR3 DNA reads TGTGCCTCCGCCGAGGGTGAGAATCAGCCCCAGCATTTT. It yields the protein CASAEGENQPQHF.

The table lists this clonotype with many counts. The chain recombines TRBV3-1 with TRBJ1-5; D gene ambiguous. Trimming removed 7 bases from V and 7 bases from J, with 17 bases in between. From germline, CDR1 is LGHDT and CDR2 YNNKEL (reference sequence). CDR3 size: 14 residues. CDR3 coding DNA: TGTGCCAGCAACGACGGCCTGGGAGGGCAGCCCCAGCATTTT. It encodes CASNDGLGGQPQHF.

The chain has TRBV20-1 and TRBJ2-2; 11 bases match TRBD2. Germline CDR1 DFQATT, CDR2 SNEGSKA (reference sequence). CDR3 length: 16 residues. With V trimmed by 1 base and J by 1 base, 2 bases remained unmatched. This CDR3 reads CSARATSGRNTGELFF. As DNA, the CDR3 is TGCAGTGCTAGAGCAACTAGCGGGAGGAACACCGGGGAGCTGTTTTTT.

A word on this clonotype: A much larger clone differs by one base, so this may be a read error. The genes are TRBV6-1 and TRBJ2-5; D uncertain. CDR3 length equals 14 residues. CDR1 and CDR2 from the germline V gene are MNHNS and SASEGT. The CDR3 DNA follows: TGTGCCAGCAAAAAGTCTGCCAGACAAGGGACCCAGTACTTC. It specifies CASKKSARQGTQYF.

The chain carries TRBV19 and TRBJ1-5; D not certain. V was cut by 9 bases and J by 4 bases, with 13 bases left in between. The CDR3 has 13 amino acids. Per germline, CDR1 LNHDA and CDR2 SQIVND (reference sequence). CDR3 DNA: TGTGCCAGGAAGGAGGGTACAAATCAGCCCCAGCATTTT. Translating gives CARKEGTNQPQHF. Full variable domain (missing parts from reference TRBV19 and TRBJ1-5): DGGITQSPKYLFRKEGQNVTLSCEQNLNHDAMYWYRQDPGQGLRLIYYSQIVNDFQKGDIAEGYSVSREKKESFPLTVTSAQKNPTAFYLCARKEGTNQPQHFGDGTRLSIL.

CDR3 nucleotide sequence: TGTGCCAGCAGTTTCCTAGCGGGAGGAGGTCGCGAGCAGTTCTTC. The encoded protein is CASSFLAGGGREQFF. V usage is TRBV7-9 and J usage is TRBJ2-1, with TRBD2 matching 11 bases. With V trimmed by 6 bases and J by 10 bases, 11 bases remained unmatched. This CDR3 has 15 amino acids. In germline, CDR1 is SEHNR, CDR2 FQNEAQ (reference sequence).

This clonotype was detected many times. The chain recombines TRBV20-1 with TRBJ2-1; D gene unclear. Germline V lookup: CDR1 DFQATT, CDR2 SNEGSKA (reference sequence). This CDR3 has 16 residues. The ends were cut back, 0 bases at V and 7 bases at J, with 19 bases in the middle. The chain's CDR3 is CSARDPRRNVENEQFF. The CDR3 coding sequence is TGCAGTGCTAGAGATCCCCGCCGGAACGTGGAGAATGAGCAGTTCTTC.

This clonotype was counted between two and nine times. The V and J genes are TRBV3-1 and TRBJ1-1, with 7 nucleotides matching TRBD1. Germline values: CDR1 LGHDT, CDR2 YNNKEL (reference sequence). CDR3 length: 14 residues. The J segment lost 3 bases and the V segment lost 5 bases, leaving 6 bases of the junction unmatched. Here the CDR3 reads CASSVDRLYTEAFF. Written as DNA, the CDR3 is TGTGCCAGCAGCGTGGACAGGCTATACACTGAAGCTTTCTTT.

This clonotype was picked up a small number of times. A clone one base away is much larger, so this may be a read error. This sequence joins TRBV19 and TRBJ2-1, with D possibly being TRBD1 (6 bases). Germline-derived CDR1 and CDR2 are LNHDA and SQIVND (reference sequence). The CDR3 is 13 residues long. CDR3 in amino acids: CASRPYPGDELFF. CDR3 bases: TGTGCCAGTAGGCCCTACCCAGGGGATGAGCTGTTCTTC.

Note on this clonotype: A read error may explain this, as a much larger clone is one base away. Here the CDR3 omits its conserved ending phenylalanine or tryptophan, so a read error is the likely source. The chain combines TRBV4-3 with TRBJ2-7; the D gene is possibly TRBD2 (5 bases). Germline values: CDR1 LGHNA, CDR2 YSLEER. Trimming took off 1 base at V and 3 bases at J, with 7 bases between the two ends. The CDR3 consists of 13 residues. The CDR3 spells CASSQVASYEQYS. CDR3 bases: TGCGCCAGCAGCCAAGTAGCGAGCTACGAGCAGTACTCC.

This clonotype was found many times. This rearrangement joins TRBV29-1 to TRBJ2-7; 8 nucleotides line up with TRBD1. The CDR3 has 13 residues. Per the germline V gene, CDR1 is SQVTM and CDR2 is ANQGSEA. Trimming at V came to 5 bases and at J to 5 bases, leaving 8 bases not matched to a gene. The CDR3 bases are TGCAGCGTTAGCAGGGGGCCGAGGGACGAGCAGTACTTC. Protein: CSVSRGPRDEQYF.

This clonotype was picked up a small number of times. This is likely a read error, given that the CDR3 carries no conserved phenylalanine or tryptophan at its end. The chain uses TRBV6-5 and TRBJ1-5; D unclear. The CDR3 extends over 15 amino acids. Germline V lookup: CDR1 MNHEY, CDR2 SVGAGI. The germline V and J ends were trimmed by 6 bases and 5 bases, with 17 bases remaining between them. CDR3: CASSLIGTRDQPQHL. The CDR3 bases are TGTGCCAGCAGCCTTATTGGCACACGCGATCAGCCCCAGCATTTG.

This clonotype showed up many times. CDR3 nucleotide sequence: TGTGCCAGCAGCTTAGCCTCGCACTCCTACAATGAGCAGTTCTTC. Residues: CASSLASHSYNEQFF. The genes are TRBV7-2 and TRBJ2-1; D call uncertain. V was shortened by 0 bases and J by 0 bases, with 6 bases between the two germline ends. The CDR3 contains 15 residues. Germline CDR1 and CDR2: SGHTA and FQGNSA.

This clonotype was seen repeatedly, ten times or more. The V and J genes are TRBV12-3 or TRBV12-4 and TRBJ1-1; D call uncertain. Between the trimmed V and J ends, which lost 8 bases and 1 base, there was a span of 8 bases. The CDR3 totals 12 residues. The CDR3 sequence: CASGQENTEAFF. The CDR3 bases are TGTGCCAGCGGGCAGGAGAACACTGAAGCTTTCTTT.

This clonotype came up many times. This chain uses TRBV7-9 with TRBJ2-7; 8 nucleotides align to TRBD2. Unmatched junction bases numbered 11, after V lost 4 bases and J lost 3 bases. Per germline, CDR1 SEHNR and CDR2 FQNEAQ (reference sequence). The CDR3 is made up of 16 amino acids. The CDR3 region has the DNA TGTGCCAGCAGCTCAGGGGCGGGAGCGGGAGTCTACGAGCAGTACTTC. It encodes CASSSGAGAGVYEQYF.

This clonotype showed up many times. The rearrangement joins TRBV11-2 to TRBJ2-7; the D gene could be TRBD1 or TRBD2 (5 bases each). Trimming cost V 8 bases and J 1 base, with 12 bases left between them. The germline V gene encodes CDR1 SGHAT and CDR2 FQNNGV. CDR3 length: 13 amino acids. CDR3 nucleotides: TGTGCCAGCCAACCCGGGACGTCCTACGAGCAGTACTTC. Its translation is CASQPGTSYEQYF.

This clonotype was seen ten or more times. The chain has TRBV4-1 and TRBJ1-3; D remains ambiguous. Germline loops: CDR1 MGHRA, CDR2 YSYEKL. Trimming took 5 bases from V and 4 from J, leaving 15 bases between them. This CDR3 comprises 15 residues. The CDR3, as DNA: TGCGCCAGCAGCTCACCCCGGGGAGGAGGAAACACCATATATTTT. Translated, it gives CASSSPRGGGNTIYF.

This clonotype showed up many times. The chain combines TRBV7-9 with TRBJ2-7, with a tentative D call TRBD2 (6 bases). Germline lookup yields CDR1 SEHNR and CDR2 FQNEAQ (reference sequence). The CDR3 has 13 amino acids. V was cut by 6 bases and J by 6 bases, with 15 bases left in between. The DNA of the CDR3 is TGTGCCAGCAGGCAGGGACTTCAGGGCGAGCAGTACTTC. This translates into CASRQGLQGEQYF. The full variable domain, rest sourced from reference TRBV7-9 and TRBJ2-7, is DTGVSQNPRHKITKRGQNVTFRCDPISEHNRLYWYRQTLGQGPEFLTYFQNEAQLEKSRLLSDRFSAERPKGSFSTLEIQRTEQGDSAMYLCASRQGLQGEQYFGPGTRLTVT.

This clonotype has at least ten counts. The CDR3 DNA reads as TGTGCCAGCAGTGCGCAAGCGGGACCTACCGATACGCAGTATTTT. Its translation is CASSAQAGPTDTQYF. This chain connects TRBV2 to TRBJ2-3, with TRBD2 matching over 7 bases. This CDR3 has 15 amino acids. Germline CDR1 and CDR2: SNHLY and FYNNEI. V dropped 4 bases and J dropped 6; count of bases not matched to a gene: 10.

In regard to this clonotype: Since a much larger clone is just one base distant, this may be a read error. V is TRBV5-1 and J is TRBJ2-6, with unresolved D. This CDR3 is built from 15 residues. Trimming removed 2 bases at V and 0 bases at J, with 6 bases between. Germline lookup yields CDR1 SGHRS and CDR2 YFSETQ. Here the CDR3 DNA reads TGCGCCAGCAGCTTCAAGGTCTCTGGGGCCAACGTCCTGACTTTC. As protein: CASSFKVSGANVLTF.

This clonotype was picked up many times. The chain carries TRBV20-1 and TRBJ2-1, with TRBD2 matching 10 bases. V lost 0 bases and J lost 16; bases outside the gene matches: 6. This CDR3 is built from 12 residues. Germline CDR1 is DFQATT and CDR2 is SNEGSKA (reference sequence). The CDR3 protein is CSARDLAGVAFF. The CDR3, as DNA: TGCAGTGCTAGAGATCTAGCGGGAGTTGCTTTCTTC.